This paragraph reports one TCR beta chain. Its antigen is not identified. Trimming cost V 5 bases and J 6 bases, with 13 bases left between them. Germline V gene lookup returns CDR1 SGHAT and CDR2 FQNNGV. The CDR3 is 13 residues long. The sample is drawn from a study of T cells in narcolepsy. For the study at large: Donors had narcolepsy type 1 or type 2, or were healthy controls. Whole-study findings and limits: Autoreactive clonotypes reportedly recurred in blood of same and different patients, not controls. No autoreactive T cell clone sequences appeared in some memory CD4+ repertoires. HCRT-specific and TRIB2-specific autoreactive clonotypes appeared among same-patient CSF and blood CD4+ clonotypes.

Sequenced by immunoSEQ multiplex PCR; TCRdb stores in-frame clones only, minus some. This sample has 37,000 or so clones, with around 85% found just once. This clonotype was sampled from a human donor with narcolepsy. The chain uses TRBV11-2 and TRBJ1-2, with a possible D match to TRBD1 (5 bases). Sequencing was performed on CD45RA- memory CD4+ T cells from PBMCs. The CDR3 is CASSTGRINGYTF. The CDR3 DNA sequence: TGTGCCAGCAGCACGGGACGGATTAATGGCTACACCTTC.